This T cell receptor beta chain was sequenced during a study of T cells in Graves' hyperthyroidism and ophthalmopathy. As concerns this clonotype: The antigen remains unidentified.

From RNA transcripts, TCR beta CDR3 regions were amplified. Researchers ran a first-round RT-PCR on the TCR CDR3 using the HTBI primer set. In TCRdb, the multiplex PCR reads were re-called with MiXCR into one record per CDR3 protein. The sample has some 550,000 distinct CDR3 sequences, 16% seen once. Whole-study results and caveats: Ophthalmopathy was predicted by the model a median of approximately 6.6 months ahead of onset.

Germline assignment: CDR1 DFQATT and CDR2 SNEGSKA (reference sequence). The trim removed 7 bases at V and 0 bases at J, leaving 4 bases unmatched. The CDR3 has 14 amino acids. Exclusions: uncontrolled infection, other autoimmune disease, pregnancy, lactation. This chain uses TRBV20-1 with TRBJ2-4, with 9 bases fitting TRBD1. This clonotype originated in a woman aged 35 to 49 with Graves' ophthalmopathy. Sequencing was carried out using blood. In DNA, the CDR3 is TGCAGTGTGGACAGGGGTCTAGCCAAAAACATTCAGTACTTC. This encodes CSVDRGLAKNIQYF.